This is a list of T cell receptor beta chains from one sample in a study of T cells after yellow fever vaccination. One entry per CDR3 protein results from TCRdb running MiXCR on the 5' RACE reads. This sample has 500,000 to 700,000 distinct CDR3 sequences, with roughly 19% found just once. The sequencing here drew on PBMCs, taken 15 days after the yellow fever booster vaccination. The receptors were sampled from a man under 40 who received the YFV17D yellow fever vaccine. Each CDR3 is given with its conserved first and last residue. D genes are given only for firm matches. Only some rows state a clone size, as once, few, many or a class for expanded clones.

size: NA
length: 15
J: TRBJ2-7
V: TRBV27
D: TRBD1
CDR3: CASSLWGQDPYEQYF
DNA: TGTGCCAGCAGTTTATGGGGACAGGACCCCTACGAGCAGTACTTC

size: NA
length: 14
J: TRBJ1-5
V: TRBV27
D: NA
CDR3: CASSFQSGPQGQHF
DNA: TGTGCCAGCAGTTTCCAATCAGGCCCCCAAGGCCAGCATTTT

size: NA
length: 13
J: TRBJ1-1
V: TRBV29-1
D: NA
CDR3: CSVARQENTEAFF
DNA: TGCAGCGTCGCTAGACAGGAGAACACTGAAGCTTTCTTT

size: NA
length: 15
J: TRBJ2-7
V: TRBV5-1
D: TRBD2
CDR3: CASSTGTSGTFGQYF
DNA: TGCGCCAGCAGCACCGGGACTAGCGGCACCTTCGGGCAGTACTTC

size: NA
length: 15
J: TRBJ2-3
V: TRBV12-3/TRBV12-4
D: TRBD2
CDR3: CASSIVLADTDTQYF
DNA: TGTGCCAGCAGTATTGTTCTAGCGGACACAGATACGCAGTATTTT

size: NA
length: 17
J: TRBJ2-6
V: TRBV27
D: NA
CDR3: CASSLGIPSSGANVLTF
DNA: TGTGCCAGCAGTTTAGGCATCCCAAGCTCTGGGGCCAACGTCCTGACTTTC

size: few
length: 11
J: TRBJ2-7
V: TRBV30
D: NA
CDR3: CARQSSYEQYF
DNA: TGTGCCCGGCAGAGTTCCTACGAGCAGTACTTC

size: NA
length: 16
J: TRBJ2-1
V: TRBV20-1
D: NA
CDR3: CSAKSSTGSSYNEQFF
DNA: TGCAGTGCTAAGTCCTCGACTGGGAGCTCCTACAATGAGCAGTTCTTC

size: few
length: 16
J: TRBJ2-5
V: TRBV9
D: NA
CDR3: CASSGGTRALQETQYF
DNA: TGTGCCAGCAGCGGCGGGACTCGGGCCCTTCAAGAGACCCAGTACTTC

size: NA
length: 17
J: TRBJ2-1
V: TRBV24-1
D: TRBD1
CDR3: CATSEHPTGSSYNEQFF
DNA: TGTGCCACCAGTGAGCATCCGACAGGGAGCTCCTACAATGAGCAGTTCTTC

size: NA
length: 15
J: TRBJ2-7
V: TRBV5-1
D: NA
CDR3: CASSLDLIGQYEQYF
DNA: TGCGCCAGCAGCTTGGATTTAATTGGGCAGTACGAGCAGTACTTC

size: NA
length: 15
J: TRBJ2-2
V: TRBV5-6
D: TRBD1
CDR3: CASSAGTGIAGELFF
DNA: TGTGCCAGCAGCGCCGGGACAGGGATCGCCGGGGAGCTGTTTTTT

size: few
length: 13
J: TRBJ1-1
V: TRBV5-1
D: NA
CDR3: CASSLPGRTEAFF
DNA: TGCGCCAGCAGCTTACCAGGGCGGACTGAAGCTTTCTTT

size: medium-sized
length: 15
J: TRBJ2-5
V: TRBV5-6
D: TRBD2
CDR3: CASSSLAGEVETQYF
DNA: TGTGCCAGCAGCTCACTAGCGGGAGAGGTAGAGACCCAGTACTTC

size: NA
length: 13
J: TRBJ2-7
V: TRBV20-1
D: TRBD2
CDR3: CSASSGRGGEQYF
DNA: TGCAGTGCTTCTAGCGGGAGAGGAGGCGAGCAGTACTTC

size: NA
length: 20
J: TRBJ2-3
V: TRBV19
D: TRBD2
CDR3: CASRSIDSGTSGRAVDTQYF
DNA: TGTGCCAGCCGCTCTATAGACAGCGGGACTAGCGGGAGAGCTGTAGATACGCAGTATTTT

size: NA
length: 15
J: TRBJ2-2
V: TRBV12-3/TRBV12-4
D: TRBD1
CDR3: CASSLGRGLTGELFF
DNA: TGTGCCAGCAGTTTAGGCAGGGGGCTCACCGGGGAGCTGTTTTTT

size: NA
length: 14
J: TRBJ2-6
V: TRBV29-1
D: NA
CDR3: CSVMGFSGANVLTF
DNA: TGCAGCGTCATGGGGTTCTCCGGGGCCAACGTCCTGACTTTC

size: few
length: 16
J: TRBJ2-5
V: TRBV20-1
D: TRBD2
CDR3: CSARLLAGGPLETQYF
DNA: TGCAGTGCTAGATTACTAGCGGGAGGGCCTTTGGAGACCCAGTACTTC

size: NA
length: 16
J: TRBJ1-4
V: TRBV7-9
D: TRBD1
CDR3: CASSRFLGQTNEKLFF
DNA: TGTGCCAGCAGCCGGTTTTTGGGACAGACGAATGAAAAACTGTTTTTT

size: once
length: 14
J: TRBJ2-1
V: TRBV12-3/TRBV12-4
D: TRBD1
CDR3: CASSLVRGLSEQFF
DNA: TGTGCCAGCAGTTTAGTCAGGGGGCTAAGTGAGCAGTTCTTC

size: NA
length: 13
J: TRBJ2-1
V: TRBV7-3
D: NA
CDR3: CASSLQSASEQFF
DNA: TGTGCCAGCAGCTTACAATCAGCGAGTGAGCAGTTCTTC

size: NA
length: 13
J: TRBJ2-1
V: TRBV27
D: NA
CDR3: CASSLNLYNEQFF
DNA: TGTGCCAGCAGTTTAAACCTCTACAATGAGCAGTTCTTC

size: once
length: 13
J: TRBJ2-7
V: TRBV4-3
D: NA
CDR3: CASSQETIYELYF
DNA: TGCGCCAGCAGCCAAGAGACTATCTACGAGCTGTACTTC

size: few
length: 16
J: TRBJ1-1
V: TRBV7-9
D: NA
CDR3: CASSLGAGTATTEAFF
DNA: TGTGCCAGCAGCCTAGGGGCAGGGACTGCGACCACTGAAGCTTTCTTT

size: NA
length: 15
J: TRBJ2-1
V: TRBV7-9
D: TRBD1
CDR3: CASSMGQEGNNEQFF
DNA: TGTGCCAGCAGCATGGGACAGGAGGGCAACAATGAGCAGTTCTTC

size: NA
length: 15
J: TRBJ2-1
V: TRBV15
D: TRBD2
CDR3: CATSRHTSGGDEQFF
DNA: TGTGCCACCAGCAGGCACACTAGTGGGGGGGATGAGCAGTTCTTC

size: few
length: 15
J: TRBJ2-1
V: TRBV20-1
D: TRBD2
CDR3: CSARDPGGGINEQFF
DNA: TGCAGTGCTAGAGATCCCGGCGGGGGAATCAATGAGCAGTTCTTC

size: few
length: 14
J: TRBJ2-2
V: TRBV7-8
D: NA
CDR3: CASSRNSRTGELFF
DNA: TGTGCCAGCAGTCGAAACAGTAGGACCGGGGAGCTGTTTTTT

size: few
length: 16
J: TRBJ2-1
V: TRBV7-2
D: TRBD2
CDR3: CASGDSAGGSYNEQFF
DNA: TGTGCCAGCGGAGATTCAGCGGGAGGATCATACAATGAGCAGTTCTTC

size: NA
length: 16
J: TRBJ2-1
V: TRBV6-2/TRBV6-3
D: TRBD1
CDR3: CASSYLGQGVDNEQFF
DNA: TGTGCCAGCAGTTACCTGGGACAGGGGGTCGACAATGAGCAGTTCTTC

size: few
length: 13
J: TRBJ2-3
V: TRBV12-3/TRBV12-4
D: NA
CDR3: CASSLRTTDTQYF
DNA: TGTGCCAGCAGTCTCCGGACAACAGATACGCAGTATTTT

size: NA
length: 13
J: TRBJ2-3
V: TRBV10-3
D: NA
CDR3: CAIGRDSADTQYF
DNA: TGTGCCATCGGTAGGGATAGCGCAGATACGCAGTATTTT

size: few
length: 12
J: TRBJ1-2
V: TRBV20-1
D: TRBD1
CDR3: CSAWDRGSPYTF
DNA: TGCAGTGCCTGGGACAGGGGATCCCCGTACACCTTC

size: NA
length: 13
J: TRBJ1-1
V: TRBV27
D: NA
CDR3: CASSFSGRAEAFF
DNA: TGTGCCAGCAGTTTTAGCGGGCGCGCTGAAGCTTTCTTT

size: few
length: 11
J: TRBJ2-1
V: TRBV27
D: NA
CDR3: CASRRNNEQFF
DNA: TGTGCCAGCAGACGTAACAATGAGCAGTTCTTC

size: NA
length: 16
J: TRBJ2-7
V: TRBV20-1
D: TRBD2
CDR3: CSATGTSGRQVYEQYF
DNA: TGCAGTGCTACCGGGACTAGCGGGAGGCAAGTCTACGAGCAGTACTTC

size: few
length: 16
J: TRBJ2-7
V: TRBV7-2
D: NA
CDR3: CASSLASGTNLYEQYF
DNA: TGTGCCAGCAGCTTAGCTTCGGGGACAAACCTATACGAGCAGTACTTC

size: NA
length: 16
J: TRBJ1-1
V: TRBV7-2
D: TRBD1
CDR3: CASSRRLTGRDTEAFF
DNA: TGTGCCAGCAGCCGCAGATTGACAGGGCGGGACACTGAAGCTTTCTTT